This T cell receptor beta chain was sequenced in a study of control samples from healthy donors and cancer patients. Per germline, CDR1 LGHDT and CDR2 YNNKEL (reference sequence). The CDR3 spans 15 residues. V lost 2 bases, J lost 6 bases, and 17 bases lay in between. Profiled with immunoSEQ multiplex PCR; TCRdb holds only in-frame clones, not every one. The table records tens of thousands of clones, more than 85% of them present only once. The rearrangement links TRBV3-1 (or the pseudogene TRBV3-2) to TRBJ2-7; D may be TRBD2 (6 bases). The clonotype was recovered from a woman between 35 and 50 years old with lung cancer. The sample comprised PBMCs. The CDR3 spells CASSQSPNQGGEQYF. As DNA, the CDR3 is TGTGCCAGCAGCCAAAGTCCTAATCAGGGAGGCGAGCAGTACTTC.